The clone carrying this T cell receptor beta chain was observed a few times. Its antigen is not identified. With 4 bases clipped from V and 5 bases from J, the junction kept 7 bases outside the gene matches. Germline CDR1 DFQATT, CDR2 SNEGSKA (reference sequence). The CDR3 contains 13 residues. This entry comes from a study of blood T cells in healthy people across ages. Whole-study results and caveats: Not knowing donor CMV status may have confounded expanded clonotype changes. Older individuals had lower TCR beta diversity per million T cells (the decline was roughly linear).

Through a sample-barcoded 5' primer and a J-beta primer mix, a second PCR was run for about 6 to 11 cycles. Every cDNA molecule bore a tag from a template-switch adaptor containing 12 random nucleotides. Each CDR3 protein gets one entry after TCRdb re-called the 5' RACE reads with MiXCR. Among about 1.8 million distinct CDR3 sequences listed, about 50% were seen once. Each donor had 8.5 to 10 milliliters of peripheral blood drawn. V is TRBV20-1 and J is TRBJ2-5, with 7 bases identical to TRBD1. The clonotype comes from a woman aged 40-49 years in good health. What was sequenced was blood. CDR3 amino acids: CSAMVRGWETQYF. Written as DNA, the CDR3 is TGCAGTGCTATGGTCAGGGGGTGGGAGACCCAGTACTTC.